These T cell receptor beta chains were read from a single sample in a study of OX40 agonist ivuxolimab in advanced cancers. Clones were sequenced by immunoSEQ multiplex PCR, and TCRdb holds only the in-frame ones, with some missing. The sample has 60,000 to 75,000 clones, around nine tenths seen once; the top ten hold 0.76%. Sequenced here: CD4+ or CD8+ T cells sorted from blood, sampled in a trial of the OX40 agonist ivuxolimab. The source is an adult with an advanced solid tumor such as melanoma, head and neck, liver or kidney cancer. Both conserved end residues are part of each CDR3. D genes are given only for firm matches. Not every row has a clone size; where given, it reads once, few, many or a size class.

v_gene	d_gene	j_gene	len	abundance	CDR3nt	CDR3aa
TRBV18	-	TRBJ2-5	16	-	TGTGCCAGCTCACCGACCACAGGGAAGTACCAAGAGACCCAGTACTTC	CASSPTTGKYQETQYF
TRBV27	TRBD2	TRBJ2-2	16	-	TGTGCCAGCAGGGCTAGCGGGAGGGGGGTCACCGGGGAGCTGTTTTTT	CASRASGRGVTGELFF
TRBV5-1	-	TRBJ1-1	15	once	TGCGCCAGCAGCTTGCGGATCCTCGGGGGGACTGAAGCTTTCTTT	CASSLRILGGTEAFF
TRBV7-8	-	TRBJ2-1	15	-	TGTGCCAGCAGCTTAGCGGGGACGGGAGCCAATGAGCAGTTCTTC	CASSLAGTGANEQFF
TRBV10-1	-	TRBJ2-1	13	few	TGCGCCAGCAGCCCGCTCCAGGGGACTGAGCAGTTCTTC	CASSPLQGTEQFF
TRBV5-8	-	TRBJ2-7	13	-	TGTGCCAGCACCAAGGGCCTTTCCTACGAGCAGTACTTC	CASTKGLSYEQYF
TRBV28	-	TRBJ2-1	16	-	TGTGCCAGCAGTTTACACGCAGGGTTCTCCTACAATGAGCAGTTCTTC	CASSLHAGFSYNEQFF
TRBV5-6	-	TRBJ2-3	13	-	TGTGCCAGCAGCTTTACTGGGACTCAATCGCAGTATTTT	CASSFTGTQSQYF
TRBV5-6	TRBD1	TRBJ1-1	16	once	TGTGCCAGCAGCTGGGGACAGGGTGTCATGAACACTGAAGCTTTCTTT	CASSWGQGVMNTEAFF
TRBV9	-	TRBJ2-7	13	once	TGTGCCAGCAGCGTCACGGGGTTGGGGGAGCAGTACTTC	CASSVTGLGEQYF
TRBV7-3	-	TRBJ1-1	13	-	TGTGCCAGCAGCTTCGGCAGGGACGCTGAAGCTTTCTTT	CASSFGRDAEAFF
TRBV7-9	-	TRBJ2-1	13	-	TGTGCCAGCAGCTTGGCAGCCCTCGATGAGCAGTTCTTC	CASSLAALDEQFF
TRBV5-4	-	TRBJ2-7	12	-	TGTGCCAGCAGCTCCCGTAGCAACGAGCAGTACTTC	CASSSRSNEQYF
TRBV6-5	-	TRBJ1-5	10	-	TGTGCGGCAGGGTATCAGCCCCAGCATTTT	CAAGYQPQHF
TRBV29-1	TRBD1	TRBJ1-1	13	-	TGCAGCGTTGACAGGGGGCTGGACACTGAAGCTTTCTTT	CSVDRGLDTEAFF
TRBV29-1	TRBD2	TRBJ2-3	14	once	TGCAGCGTTTCTCCTAGCGGTTACACAGATACGCAGTATTTT	CSVSPSGYTDTQYF
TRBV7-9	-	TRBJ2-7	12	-	TGTGCCAGCAGCTCCGTAACCTACGAGCAGTACTTC	CASSSVTYEQYF
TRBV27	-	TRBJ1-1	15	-	TGTGCCAGCAGCCCGGATCGCGGTCAGAACACTGAAGCTTTCTTT	CASSPDRGQNTEAFF
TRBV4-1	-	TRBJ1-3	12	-	TGCGCCAGCAGCCAAGATCTGAACACCATATATTTT	CASSQDLNTIYF
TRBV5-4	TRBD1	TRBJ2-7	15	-	TGTGCCAGCAAGCCGGGACAGGGGGCCTCCTACGAGCAGTACTTC	CASKPGQGASYEQYF
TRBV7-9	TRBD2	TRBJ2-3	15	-	TGTGCCAGCAGCTTCCCAGCGGGGGACACAGATACGCAGTATTTT	CASSFPAGDTDTQYF
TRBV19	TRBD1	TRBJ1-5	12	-	TGTGCCAGTCGACAGGGGATTCAGCCCCAGCATTTT	CASRQGIQPQHF
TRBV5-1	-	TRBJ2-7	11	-	TGCGCCAGCAGCCAGGACTACGAGCAGTACTTC	CASSQDYEQYF
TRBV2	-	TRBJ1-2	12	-	TGTGCCAGCAAGGATTTGAGCTATGGCTACACCTTC	CASKDLSYGYTF